Presented here are 9 T cell receptor beta chains from one specimen sequenced in a study of cytomegalovirus exposure and HLA in healthy donors. Profiling relied on immunoSEQ multiplex PCR, and the TCRdb table lists in-frame clones only, not all of them. The repertoire holds tens of thousands of clones, with 90% to 95% as singletons. Source material: PBMCs. The receptors stem from a woman between 18 and 30 years old in good health and CMV-seropositive.

This clone was picked up a small number of times. CDR3 amino acids: CASSITGVGELFF. The CDR3 DNA follows: TGTGCCAGTAGTATTACAGGGGTGGGGGAGCTGTTTTTT. V gene TRBV19 combines with J gene TRBJ2-2; 7 nucleotides match TRBD1. This CDR3 is 13 amino acids long. Per germline, CDR1 LNHDA and CDR2 SQIVND (reference sequence). V shed 3 bases and J 8 bases; nucleotides not matched to a gene: 3.

This clone was picked up one time. This chain joins TRBV19 and TRBJ1-2; 11 nucleotides match TRBD1. The V gene end was trimmed by 4 bases and the J gene end by 1 base; junction bases not matched to a gene: 17. Looked up from germline, CDR1 is LNHDA and CDR2 is SQIVND (reference sequence). The CDR3 is 20 residues long. The CDR3 loop is CASSRPFLGQGAGDNYGYTF. In nucleotides, the CDR3 is TGTGCCAGTAGTAGGCCTTTTTTAGGACAGGGGGCTGGAGATAACTATGGCTACACCTTC.

The chain employs TRBV28 and TRBJ2-7; no reliable D call. CDR3 length: 14 residues. Trimming pared 2 bases from V and 1 base from J, leaving 9 bases between. CDR1 and CDR2 from the germline V gene are MDHEN and SYDVKM. Written as DNA, the CDR3 is TGTGCCAGCAGTTTACAACAGAATTCCTACGAGCAGTACTTC. Translation: CASSLQQNSYEQYF. Full variable domain (rest looked up from reference TRBV28 and TRBJ2-7): DVKVTQSSRYLVKRTGEKVFLECVQDMDHENMFWYRQDPGLGLRLIYFSYDVKMKEKGDIPEGYSVSREKKERFSLILESASTNQTSMYLCASSLQQNSYEQYFGPGTRLTVT.

The chain carries TRBV10-3 and TRBJ1-3, with D maybe TRBD1 (5 bases). The ends were cut back, 2 bases at V and 0 bases at J, with 8 bases in the middle. This CDR3 contains 15 residues. The germline V gene has CDR1 ENHRY and CDR2 SYGVKD. CDR3 nucleotides: TGTGCCATCAGTGAGGGGGCCACCTCTGGAAACACCATATATTTT. Translated, it gives CAISEGATSGNTIYF.

This clone has a single count. The chain is built from TRBV28 and TRBJ1-6; the D gene is possibly TRBD1 (6 bases). The CDR3 is 15 amino acids. The ends were cut back, 5 bases at V and 6 bases at J, with 14 bases in the middle. The germline CDR1 and CDR2 sequences are MDHEN and SYDVKM. As DNA, the CDR3 is TGTGCCAGCAGTCCGTACAGGGCAAGTAATTCACCCCTCCACTTT. It specifies CASSPYRASNSPLHF.

This rearrangement joins TRBV7-9 to TRBJ2-1, with D maybe TRBD2 (6 bases). This CDR3 has 15 amino acids. Germline loops: CDR1 SEHNR, CDR2 FQNEAQ (reference sequence). Trimming stripped 1 base from V and 9 bases from J, with 16 bases between. The CDR3, as DNA: TGTGCCAGCAGCTTAGTTTTTGGAGGGGTAGGTGAGCAGTTCTTC. Translating gives CASSLVFGGVGEQFF.

The chain combines TRBV30 with TRBJ1-6; TRBD1 agrees at 8 bases. Germline CDR1 GTSNPN, CDR2 SVGIG (reference sequence). Trimming cost V 5 bases and J 0 bases; bases outside gene matches: 15. The CDR3 spans 19 residues. The CDR3 region is CAWPSDQRDRNSYNSPLHF. CDR3 DNA: TGTGCCTGGCCTTCCGACCAAAGGGACAGGAACTCCTATAATTCACCCCTCCACTTT.

CDR3: CASSVSSGPYEQYF. CDR3 in DNA: TGTGCCAGTAGTGTCTCTAGCGGTCCCTACGAGCAGTACTTC. The rearrangement joins TRBV19 to TRBJ2-7, with 7 bases matching TRBD2. The germline CDR1 and CDR2 sequences are LNHDA and SQIVND (reference sequence). The CDR3 is made up of 14 amino acids. V was clipped by 5 bases and J by 2 bases; unmatched bases: 6. Full variable domain (missing parts from reference TRBV19 and TRBJ2-7): DGGITQSPKYLFRKEGQNVTLSCEQNLNHDAMYWYRQDPGQGLRLIYYSQIVNDFQKGDIAEGYSVSREKKESFPLTVTSAQKNPTAFYLCASSVSSGPYEQYFGPGTRLTVT.

Only one count was recorded for this clone. This CDR3 reads CASSFPDRAHGYTF. The CDR3 coding sequence is TGCGCCAGCAGCTTTCCGGACAGGGCACATGGCTACACCTTC. This chain joins TRBV5-1 and TRBJ1-2; 8 bases line up with TRBD1. CDR3 size: 14 residues. The V segment lost 2 bases and the J segment 6 bases; nucleotides outside the gene matches: 6. Germline V gives CDR1 SGHRS, CDR2 YFSETQ.